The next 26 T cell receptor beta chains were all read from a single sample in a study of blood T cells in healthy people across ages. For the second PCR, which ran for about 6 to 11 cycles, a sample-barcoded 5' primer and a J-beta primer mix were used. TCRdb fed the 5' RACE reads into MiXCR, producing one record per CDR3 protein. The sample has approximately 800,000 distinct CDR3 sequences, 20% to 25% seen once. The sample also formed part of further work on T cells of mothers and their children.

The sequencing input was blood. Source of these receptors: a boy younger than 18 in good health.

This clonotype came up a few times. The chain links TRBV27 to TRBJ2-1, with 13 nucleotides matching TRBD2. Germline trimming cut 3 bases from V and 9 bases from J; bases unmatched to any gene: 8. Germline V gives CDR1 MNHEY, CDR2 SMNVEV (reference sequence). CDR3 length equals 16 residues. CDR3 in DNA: TGTGCCAGCAGTTTGGCACTAGCGGGGGGGCTTATTGAGCAGTTCTTC. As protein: CASSLALAGGLIEQFF.

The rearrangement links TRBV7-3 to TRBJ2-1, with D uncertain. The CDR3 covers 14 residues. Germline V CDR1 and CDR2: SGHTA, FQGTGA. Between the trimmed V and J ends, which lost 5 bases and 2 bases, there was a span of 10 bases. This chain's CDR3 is CASSNGPTYNEQFF. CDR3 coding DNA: TGTGCCAGCAGCAATGGACCAACCTACAATGAGCAGTTCTTC.

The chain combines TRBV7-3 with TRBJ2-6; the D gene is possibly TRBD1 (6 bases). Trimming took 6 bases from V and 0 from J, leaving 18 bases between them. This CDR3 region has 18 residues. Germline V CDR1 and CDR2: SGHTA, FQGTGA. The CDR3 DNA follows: TGTGCCAGCAGTCCCCATGGGGGCAGGGGCTCTGGGGCCAACGTCCTGACTTTC. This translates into CASSPHGGRGSGANVLTF. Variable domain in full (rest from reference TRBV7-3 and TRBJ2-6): GAGVSQTPSNKVTEKGKYVELRCDPISGHTALYWYRQSLGQGPEFLIYFQGTGAADDSGLPNDRFFAVRPEGSVSTLKIQRTERGDSAVYLCASSPHGGRGSGANVLTFGAGSRLTVL.

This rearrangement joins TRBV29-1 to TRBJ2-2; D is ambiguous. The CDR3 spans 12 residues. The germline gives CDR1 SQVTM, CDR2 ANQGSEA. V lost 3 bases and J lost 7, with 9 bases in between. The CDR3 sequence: CSVDEADGELFF. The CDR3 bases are TGCAGCGTTGATGAGGCGGACGGGGAGCTGTTTTTT.

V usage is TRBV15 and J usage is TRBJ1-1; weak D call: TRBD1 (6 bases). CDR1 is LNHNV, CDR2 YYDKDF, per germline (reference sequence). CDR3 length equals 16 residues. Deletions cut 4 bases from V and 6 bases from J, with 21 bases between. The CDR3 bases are TGTGCCACCAGCACCGACGGATACAGGGATCGGGCTGAAGCTTTCTTT. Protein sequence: CATSTDGYRDRAEAFF. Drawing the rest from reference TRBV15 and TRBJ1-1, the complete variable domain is DAMVIQNPRYQVTQFGKPVTLSCSQTLNHNVMYWYQQKSSQAPKLLFHYYDKDFNNEADTPDNFQSRRPNTSFCFLDIRSPGLGDTAMYLCATSTDGYRDRAEAFFGQGTRLTVV.

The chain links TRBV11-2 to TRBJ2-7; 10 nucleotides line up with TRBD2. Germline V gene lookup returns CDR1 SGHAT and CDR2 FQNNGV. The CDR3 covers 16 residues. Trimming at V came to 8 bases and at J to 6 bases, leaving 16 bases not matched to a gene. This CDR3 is CASGRYLAGGMVEQYF. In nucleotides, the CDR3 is TGTGCCAGCGGACGATACTTAGCGGGAGGAATGGTCGAGCAGTACTTC.

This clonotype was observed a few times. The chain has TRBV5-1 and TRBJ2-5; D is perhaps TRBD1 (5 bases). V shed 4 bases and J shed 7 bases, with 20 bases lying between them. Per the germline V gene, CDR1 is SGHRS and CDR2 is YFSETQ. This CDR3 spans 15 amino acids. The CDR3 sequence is CASSLGDMVEVTQYF. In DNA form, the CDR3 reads TGCGCCAGCAGCCTAGGGGATATGGTAGAAGTGACCCAGTACTTC.

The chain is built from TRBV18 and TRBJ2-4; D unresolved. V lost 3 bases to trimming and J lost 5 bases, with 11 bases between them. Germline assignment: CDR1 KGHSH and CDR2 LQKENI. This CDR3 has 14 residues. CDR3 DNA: TGTGCCAGCTCACCGCCAGGAGCGCAAAACATTCAGTACTTC. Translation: CASSPPGAQNIQYF.

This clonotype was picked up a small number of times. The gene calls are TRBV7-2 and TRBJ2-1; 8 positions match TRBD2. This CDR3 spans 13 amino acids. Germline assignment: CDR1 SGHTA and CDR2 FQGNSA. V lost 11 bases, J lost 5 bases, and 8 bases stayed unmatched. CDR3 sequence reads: CAYVGGANNEQFF. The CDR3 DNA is TGTGCCTACGTCGGGGGGGCTAACAATGAGCAGTTCTTC.

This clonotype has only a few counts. The chain's CDR3 is CASSQKTGTIYF. The CDR3 coding sequence is TGTGCCAGTAGTCAGAAGACCGGGACAATATACTTC. The chain recombines TRBV19 with TRBJ2-4, with D possibly matching TRBD1 (6 bases). The CDR3 contains 12 residues. V lost 5 bases and J lost 16, with 18 bases in between. The germline V gene encodes CDR1 LNHDA and CDR2 SQIVND (reference sequence).

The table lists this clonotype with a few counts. CDR3 sequence (DNA): TGTGCCAGCAGTTCCGCCCGGGGGCGAACCCGAACGGAGATAAGGAACACTGAAGCTTTCTTT. The encoded protein is CASSSARGRTRTEIRNTEAFF. The chain employs TRBV27 and TRBJ1-1; weak D call: TRBD1 (6 bases). CDR3 length: 21 amino acids. CDR1 is MNHEY, CDR2 SMNVEV, per germline (reference sequence). V lost 4 bases to trimming and J lost 1 base, with 31 bases between them.

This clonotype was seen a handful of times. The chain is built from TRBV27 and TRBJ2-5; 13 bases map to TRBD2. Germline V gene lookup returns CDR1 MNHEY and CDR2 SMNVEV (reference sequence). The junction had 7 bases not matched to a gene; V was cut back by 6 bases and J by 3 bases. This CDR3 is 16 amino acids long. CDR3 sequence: CASRRSTSGGEETQYF. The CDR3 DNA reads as TGTGCCAGCAGACGAAGCACTAGCGGGGGGGAAGAGACCCAGTACTTC.

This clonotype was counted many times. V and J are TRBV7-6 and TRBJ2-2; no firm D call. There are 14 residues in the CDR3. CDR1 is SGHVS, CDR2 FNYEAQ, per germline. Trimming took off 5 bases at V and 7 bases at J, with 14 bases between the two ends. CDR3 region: CASSARPNGGELFF. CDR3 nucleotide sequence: TGTGCCAGCAGCGCTCGACCAAACGGCGGGGAGCTGTTTTTT.

The CDR3 region has the DNA TGTGCCAGCAGCTCGAATACCCAGGGTCGGAGGGCTTTCTTT. Translation gives CASSSNTQGRRAFF. The J gene is TRBJ1-1, the V gene TRBV7-2, with D possibly matching TRBD1 (5 bases). V lost 4 bases and J lost 11, with 20 bases in between. CDR3 length equals 14 residues. Germline CDR1 is SGHTA and CDR2 is FQGNSA.

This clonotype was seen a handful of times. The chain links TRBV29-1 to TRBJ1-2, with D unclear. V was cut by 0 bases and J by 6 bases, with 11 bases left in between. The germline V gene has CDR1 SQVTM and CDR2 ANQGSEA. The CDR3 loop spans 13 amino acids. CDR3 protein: CSVEDLVRDGYTF. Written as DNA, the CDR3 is TGCAGCGTTGAAGATTTGGTGAGGGATGGCTACACCTTC.

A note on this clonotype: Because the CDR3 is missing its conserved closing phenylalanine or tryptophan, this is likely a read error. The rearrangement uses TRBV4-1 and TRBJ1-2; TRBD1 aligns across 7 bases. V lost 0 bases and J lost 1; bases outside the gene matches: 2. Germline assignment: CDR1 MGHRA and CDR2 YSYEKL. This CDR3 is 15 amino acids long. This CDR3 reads CASSQDPGGNYGYTI. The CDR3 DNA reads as TGCGCCAGCAGCCAAGATCCAGGGGGTAACTATGGCTACACCATC.

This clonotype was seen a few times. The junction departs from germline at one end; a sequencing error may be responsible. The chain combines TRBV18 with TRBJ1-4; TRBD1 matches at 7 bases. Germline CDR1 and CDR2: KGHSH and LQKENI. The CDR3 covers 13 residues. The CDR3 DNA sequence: TGTGCCAGCTCACTCGACAGGGTTGAAAGACTGTTTTTT. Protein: CASSLDRVERLFF.

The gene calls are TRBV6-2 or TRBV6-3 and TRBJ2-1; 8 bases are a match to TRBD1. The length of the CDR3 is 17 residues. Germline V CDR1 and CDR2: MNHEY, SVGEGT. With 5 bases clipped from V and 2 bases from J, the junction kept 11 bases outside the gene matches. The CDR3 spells CASSGTLTGVAYNEQFF. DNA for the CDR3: TGTGCCAGCAGTGGGACCTTGACAGGGGTCGCCTACAATGAGCAGTTCTTC.

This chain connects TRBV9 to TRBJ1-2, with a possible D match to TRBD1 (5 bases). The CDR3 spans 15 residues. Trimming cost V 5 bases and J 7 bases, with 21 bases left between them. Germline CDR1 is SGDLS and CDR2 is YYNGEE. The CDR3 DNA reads TGTGCCAGCAGTCAGGGTGGGGGTTGGCGGAGTGGCTACACCTTC. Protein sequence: CASSQGGGWRSGYTF.

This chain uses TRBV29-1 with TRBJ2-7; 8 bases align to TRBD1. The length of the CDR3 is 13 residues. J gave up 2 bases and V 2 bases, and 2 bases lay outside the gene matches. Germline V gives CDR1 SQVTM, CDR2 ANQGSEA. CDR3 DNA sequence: TGCAGCGTTGAAACAGGGGGAGCCTACGAGCAGTACTTC. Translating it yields CSVETGGAYEQYF.

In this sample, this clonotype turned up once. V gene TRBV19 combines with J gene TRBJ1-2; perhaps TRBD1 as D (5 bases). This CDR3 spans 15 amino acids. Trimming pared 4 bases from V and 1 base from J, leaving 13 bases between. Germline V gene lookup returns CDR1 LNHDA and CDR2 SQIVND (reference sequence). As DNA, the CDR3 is TGTGCCAGTAGTAGCCCCGACAGATATAACTATGGCTACACCTTC. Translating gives CASSSPDRYNYGYTF. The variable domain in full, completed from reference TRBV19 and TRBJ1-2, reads DGGITQSPKYLFRKEGQNVTLSCEQNLNHDAMYWYRQDPGQGLRLIYYSQIVNDFQKGDIAEGYSVSREKKESFPLTVTSAQKNPTAFYLCASSSPDRYNYGYTFGSGTRLTVV.

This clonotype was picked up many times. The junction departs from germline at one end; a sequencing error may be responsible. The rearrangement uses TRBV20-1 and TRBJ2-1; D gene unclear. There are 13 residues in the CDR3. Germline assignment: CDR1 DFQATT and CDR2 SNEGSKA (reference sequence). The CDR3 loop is CSAREDDYNEQFF. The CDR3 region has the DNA TGCAGTGCCAGAGAGGACGACTACAATGAGCAGTTCTTC.

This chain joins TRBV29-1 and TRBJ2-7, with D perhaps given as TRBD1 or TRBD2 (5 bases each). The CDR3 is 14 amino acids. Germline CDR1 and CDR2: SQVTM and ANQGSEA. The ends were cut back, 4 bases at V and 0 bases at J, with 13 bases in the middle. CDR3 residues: CSVGGTESSYEQYF. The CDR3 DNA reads TGCAGCGTTGGGGGGACCGAGAGCTCCTACGAGCAGTACTTC.

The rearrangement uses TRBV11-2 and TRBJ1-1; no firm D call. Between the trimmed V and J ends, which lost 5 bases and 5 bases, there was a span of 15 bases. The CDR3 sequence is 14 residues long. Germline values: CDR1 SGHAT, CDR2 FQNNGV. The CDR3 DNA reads TGTGCCAGCAGCCCCACCGGGATGACGACTGAAGCTTTCTTT. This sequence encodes CASSPTGMTTEAFF.

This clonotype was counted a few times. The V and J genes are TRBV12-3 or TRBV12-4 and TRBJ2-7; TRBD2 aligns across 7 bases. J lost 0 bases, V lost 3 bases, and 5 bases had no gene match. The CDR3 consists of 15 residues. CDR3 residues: CASSFRSGDSYEQYF. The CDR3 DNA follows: TGTGCCAGCAGTTTTAGGAGCGGGGACTCCTACGAGCAGTACTTC.

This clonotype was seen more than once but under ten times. CDR3 in amino acids: CATRLAGDFETQYF. In DNA, the CDR3 is TGTGCCACAAGACTAGCGGGGGATTTCGAGACCCAGTACTTC. J is TRBJ2-1 and V is TRBV2; TRBD2 matches 12 bases. The DNA matches TRBJ2-5 better at its end, which makes the J call doubtful. The V gene's germline CDR1 is SNHLY and CDR2 FYNNEI. CDR3 size: 14 residues.